This TCR beta chain was documented in a study of cytomegalovirus exposure and HLA in healthy donors. Overall study: Out of roughly 170 million T cells, an earlier analysis found some 120 million unique TCR beta sequences in total.

PCR employed 60 Vbeta and 13 Jbeta primers. Repertoires were generated with immunoSEQ multiplex PCR, while TCRdb's copy carries only in-frame clones and drops some. The repertoire holds about 140,000 clones, with approximately 82% as singletons. Whole-study findings and limits: Sequences of the TCR beta chain were said to predict the HLA-A and HLA-B alleles of most subjects accurately.

This CDR3 is 13 amino acids long. Germline V CDR1 and CDR2: MNHNS, SASEGT. V shed 6 bases and J 4 bases; nucleotides not matched to a gene: 5. Comments on this clone: What it binds is unknown.

This TCR was recovered from a man aged 25-45 years in good health and CMV-seropositive. Material: PBMCs. The V and J genes are TRBV6-1 and TRBJ2-7, with TRBD2 matching 8 bases. DNA for the CDR3: TGTGCCAGCAGAAACGGGGGGGGGTACGAGCAGTACTTC. This codes for CASRNGGGYEQYF.